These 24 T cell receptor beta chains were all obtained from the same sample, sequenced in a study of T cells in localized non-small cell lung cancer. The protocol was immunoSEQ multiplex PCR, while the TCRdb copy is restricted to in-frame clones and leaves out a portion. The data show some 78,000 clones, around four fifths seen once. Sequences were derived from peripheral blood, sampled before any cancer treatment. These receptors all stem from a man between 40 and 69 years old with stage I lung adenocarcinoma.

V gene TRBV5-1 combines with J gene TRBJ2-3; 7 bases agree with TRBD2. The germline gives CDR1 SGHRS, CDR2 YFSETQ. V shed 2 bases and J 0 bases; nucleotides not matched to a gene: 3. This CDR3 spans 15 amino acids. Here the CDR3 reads CASSLTAGSTDTQYF. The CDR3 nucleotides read TGCGCCAGCAGCTTAACAGCGGGGAGCACAGATACGCAGTATTTT.

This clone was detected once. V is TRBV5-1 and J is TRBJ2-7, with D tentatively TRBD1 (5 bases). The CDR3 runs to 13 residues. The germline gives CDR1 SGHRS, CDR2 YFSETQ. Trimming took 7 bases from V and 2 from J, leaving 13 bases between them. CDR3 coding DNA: TGCGCCAGCTCCCCTCTACAGGCCTACGAGCAGTACTTC. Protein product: CASSPLQAYEQYF.

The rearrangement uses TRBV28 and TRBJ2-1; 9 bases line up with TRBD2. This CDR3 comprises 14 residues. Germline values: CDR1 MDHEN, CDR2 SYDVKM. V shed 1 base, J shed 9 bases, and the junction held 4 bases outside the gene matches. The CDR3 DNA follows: TGTGCCAGCAGTTTATTGCGGGAGGGGGGTGAGCAGTTCTTC. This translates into CASSLLREGGEQFF.

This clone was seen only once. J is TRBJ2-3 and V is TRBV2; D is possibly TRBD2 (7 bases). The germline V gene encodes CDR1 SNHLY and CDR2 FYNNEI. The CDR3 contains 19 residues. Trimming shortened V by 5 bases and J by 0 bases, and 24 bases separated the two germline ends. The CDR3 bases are TGTGCCAGCAGTTTAGGGGGTTCGGGAGGCCCCCCTAGCACAGATACGCAGTATTTT. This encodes CASSLGGSGGPPSTDTQYF.

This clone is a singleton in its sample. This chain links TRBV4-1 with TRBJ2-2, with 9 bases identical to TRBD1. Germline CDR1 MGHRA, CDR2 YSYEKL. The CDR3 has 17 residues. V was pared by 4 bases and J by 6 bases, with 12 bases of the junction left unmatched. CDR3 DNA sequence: TGCGCCAGCAGCCTTACTGTGGGACAGGGAAAGGCCGGGGAGCTGTTTTTT. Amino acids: CASSLTVGQGKAGELFF.

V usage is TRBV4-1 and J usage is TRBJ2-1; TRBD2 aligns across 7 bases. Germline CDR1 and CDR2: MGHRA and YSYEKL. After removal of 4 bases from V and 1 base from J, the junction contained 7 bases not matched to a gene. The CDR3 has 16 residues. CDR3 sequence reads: CASSPSGGQSYNEQFF. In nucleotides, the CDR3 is TGCGCCAGCAGCCCTTCGGGAGGACAATCCTACAATGAGCAGTTCTTC.

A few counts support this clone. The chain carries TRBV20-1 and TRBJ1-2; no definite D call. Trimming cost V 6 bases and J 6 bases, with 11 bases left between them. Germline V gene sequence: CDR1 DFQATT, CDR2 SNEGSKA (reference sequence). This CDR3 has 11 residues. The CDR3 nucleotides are TGCAGTGCCAGCGGAGGACATGGCTACACCTTC. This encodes CSASGGHGYTF.

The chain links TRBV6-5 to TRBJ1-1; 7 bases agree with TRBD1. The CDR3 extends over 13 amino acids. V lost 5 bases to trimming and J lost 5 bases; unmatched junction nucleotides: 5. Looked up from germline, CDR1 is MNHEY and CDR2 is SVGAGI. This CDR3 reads CASSQTGRTEAFF. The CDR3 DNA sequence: TGTGCCAGCAGTCAGACAGGGAGGACTGAAGCTTTCTTT.

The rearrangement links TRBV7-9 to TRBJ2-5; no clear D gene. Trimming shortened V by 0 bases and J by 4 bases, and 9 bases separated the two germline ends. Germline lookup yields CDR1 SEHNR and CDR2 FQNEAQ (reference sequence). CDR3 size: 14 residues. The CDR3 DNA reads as TGTGCCAGCAGCTTAGCGCTCGGTGGAGAGACCCAGTACTTC. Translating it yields CASSLALGGETQYF.

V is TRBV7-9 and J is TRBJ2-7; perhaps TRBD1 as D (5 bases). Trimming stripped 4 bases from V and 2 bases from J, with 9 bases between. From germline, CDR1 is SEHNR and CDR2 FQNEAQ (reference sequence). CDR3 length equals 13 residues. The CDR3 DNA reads TGTGCCAGCAGCTCCCAGGACACCTACGAGCAGTACTTC. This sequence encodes CASSSQDTYEQYF.

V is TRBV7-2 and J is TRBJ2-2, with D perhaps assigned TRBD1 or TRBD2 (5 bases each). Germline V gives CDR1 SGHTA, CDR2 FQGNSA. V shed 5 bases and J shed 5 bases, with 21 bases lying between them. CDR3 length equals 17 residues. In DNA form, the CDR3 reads TGTGCCAGCAGCCCGATCCCAAGTGGGGGATCAACCGGGGAGCTGTTTTTT. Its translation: CASSPIPSGGSTGELFF.

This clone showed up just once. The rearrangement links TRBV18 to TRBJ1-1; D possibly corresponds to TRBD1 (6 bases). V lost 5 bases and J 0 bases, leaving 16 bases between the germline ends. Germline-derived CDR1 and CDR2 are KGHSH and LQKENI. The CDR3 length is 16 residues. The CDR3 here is CASSEVVGQMNTEAFF. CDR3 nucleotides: TGTGCCAGCTCAGAGGTGGTAGGACAGATGAACACTGAAGCTTTCTTT.

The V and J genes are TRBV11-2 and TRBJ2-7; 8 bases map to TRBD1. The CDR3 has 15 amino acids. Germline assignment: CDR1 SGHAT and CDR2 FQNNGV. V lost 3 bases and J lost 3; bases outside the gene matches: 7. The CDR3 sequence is CASSLGTGSVYEQYF. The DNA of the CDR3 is TGTGCCAGCAGCTTGGGGACAGGTTCTGTCTACGAGCAGTACTTC. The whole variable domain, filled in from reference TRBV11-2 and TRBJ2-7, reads EAGVAQSPRYKIIEKRQSVAFWCNPISGHATLYWYQQILGQGPKLLIQFQNNGVVDDSQLPKDRFSAERLKGVDSTLKIQPAKLEDSAVYLCASSLGTGSVYEQYFGPGTRLTVT.

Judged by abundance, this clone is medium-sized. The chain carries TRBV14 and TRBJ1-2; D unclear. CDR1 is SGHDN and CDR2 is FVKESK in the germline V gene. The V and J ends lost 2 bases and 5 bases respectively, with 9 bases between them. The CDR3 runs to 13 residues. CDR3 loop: CASSQSTLYGYTF. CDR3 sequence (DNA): TGTGCCAGCAGCCAATCGACATTGTATGGCTACACCTTC.

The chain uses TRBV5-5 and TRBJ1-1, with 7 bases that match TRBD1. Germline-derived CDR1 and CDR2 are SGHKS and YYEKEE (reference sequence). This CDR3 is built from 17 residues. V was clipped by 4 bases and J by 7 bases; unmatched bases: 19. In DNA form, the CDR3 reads TGTGCCAGCAGCCGACCCGGGACAGCCACGGGGCGGAATGAAGCTTTCTTT. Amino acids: CASSRPGTATGRNEAFF.

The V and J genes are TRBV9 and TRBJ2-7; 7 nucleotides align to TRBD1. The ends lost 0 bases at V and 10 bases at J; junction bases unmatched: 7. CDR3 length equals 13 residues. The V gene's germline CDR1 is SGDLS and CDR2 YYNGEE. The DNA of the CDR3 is TGTGCCAGCAGCGTAGGAGGGGACAGTTTACAGTACTTC. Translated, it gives CASSVGGDSLQYF.

The CDR3 bases are TGTGCCAGCAGCGTAGATCAGGGGACTTCCTACGAGCAGTACTTC. This codes for CASSVDQGTSYEQYF. The chain recombines TRBV9 with TRBJ2-7, with D possibly being TRBD1 or TRBD2 (6 bases each). The V end lost 0 bases, the J end lost 1 base, and 11 bases lay between the germline ends. CDR1 is SGDLS and CDR2 is YYNGEE in the germline V gene. This CDR3 spans 15 amino acids.

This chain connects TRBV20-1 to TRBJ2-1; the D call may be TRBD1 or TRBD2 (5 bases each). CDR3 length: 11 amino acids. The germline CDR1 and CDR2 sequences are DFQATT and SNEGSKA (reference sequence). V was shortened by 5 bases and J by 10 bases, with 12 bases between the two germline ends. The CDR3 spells CSAQKGTEQFF. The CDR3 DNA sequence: TGCAGTGCTCAGAAAGGGACCGAGCAGTTCTTC.

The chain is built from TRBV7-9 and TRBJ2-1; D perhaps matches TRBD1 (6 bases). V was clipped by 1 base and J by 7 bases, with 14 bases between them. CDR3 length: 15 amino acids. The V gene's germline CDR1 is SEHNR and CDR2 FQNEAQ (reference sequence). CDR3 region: CASSLERGSGNEQFF. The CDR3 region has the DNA TGTGCCAGCAGCTTAGAAAGGGGGTCAGGAAATGAGCAGTTCTTC.

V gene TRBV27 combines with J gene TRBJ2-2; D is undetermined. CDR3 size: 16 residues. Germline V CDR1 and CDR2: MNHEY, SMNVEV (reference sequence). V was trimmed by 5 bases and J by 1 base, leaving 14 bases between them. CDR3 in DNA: TGTGCCAGCAGTACCTTAATTCGCGGGAACACCGGGGAGCTGTTTTTT. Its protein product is CASSTLIRGNTGELFF.

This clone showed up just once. The CDR3 loop is CATRGWAEQYF. CDR3 bases: TGTGCCACCAGGGGTTGGGCCGAGCAGTACTTC. The V and J genes are TRBV28 and TRBJ2-7; TRBD1 is a possible D gene (6 bases). The CDR3 sequence is 11 residues long. V was trimmed by 10 bases and J by 6 bases, leaving 13 bases between them. The germline V gene encodes CDR1 MDHEN and CDR2 SYDVKM. The full variable domain, rest sourced from reference TRBV28 and TRBJ2-7, is DVKVTQSSRYLVKRTGEKVFLECVQDMDHENMFWYRQDPGLGLRLIYFSYDVKMKEKGDIPEGYSVSREKKERFSLILESASTNQTSMYLCATRGWAEQYFGPGTRLTVT.

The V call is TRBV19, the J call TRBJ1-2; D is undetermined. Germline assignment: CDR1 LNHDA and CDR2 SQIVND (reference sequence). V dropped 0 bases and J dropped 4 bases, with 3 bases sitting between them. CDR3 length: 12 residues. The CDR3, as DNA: TGTGCCAGTAGTATAGAGGGCTATGGCTACACCTTC. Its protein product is CASSIEGYGYTF.

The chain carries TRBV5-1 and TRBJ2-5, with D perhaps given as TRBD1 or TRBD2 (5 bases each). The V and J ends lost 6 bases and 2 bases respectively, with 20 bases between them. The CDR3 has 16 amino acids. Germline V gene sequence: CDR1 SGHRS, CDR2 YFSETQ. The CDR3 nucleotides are TGCGCCAGCAAACGGTGGTTGGGGGTCCTACAAGAGACCCAGTACTTC. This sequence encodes CASKRWLGVLQETQYF.

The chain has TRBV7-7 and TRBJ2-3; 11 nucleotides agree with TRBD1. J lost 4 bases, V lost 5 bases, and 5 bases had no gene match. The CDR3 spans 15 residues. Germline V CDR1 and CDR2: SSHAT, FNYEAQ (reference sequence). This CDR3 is CASSVGTGGPDTQYF. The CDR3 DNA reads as TGTGCCAGCAGCGTCGGGACAGGGGGTCCAGATACGCAGTATTTT.